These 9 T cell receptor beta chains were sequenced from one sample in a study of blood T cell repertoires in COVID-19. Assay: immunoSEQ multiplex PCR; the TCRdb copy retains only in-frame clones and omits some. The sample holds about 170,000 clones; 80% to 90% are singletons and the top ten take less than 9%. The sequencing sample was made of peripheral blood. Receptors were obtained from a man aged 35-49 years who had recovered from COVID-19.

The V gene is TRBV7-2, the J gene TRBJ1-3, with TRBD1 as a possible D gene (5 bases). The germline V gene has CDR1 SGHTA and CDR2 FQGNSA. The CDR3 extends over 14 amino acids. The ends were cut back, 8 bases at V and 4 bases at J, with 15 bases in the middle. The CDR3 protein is CASRDGGRGNTIYF. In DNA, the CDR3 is TGTGCCAGCCGGGACGGAGGGCGCGGAAACACCATATATTTT.

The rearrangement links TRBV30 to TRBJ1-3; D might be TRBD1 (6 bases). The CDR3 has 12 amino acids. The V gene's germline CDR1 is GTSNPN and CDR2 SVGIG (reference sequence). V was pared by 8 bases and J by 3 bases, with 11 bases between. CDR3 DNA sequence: TGTGCCCAACAGGGTGGTGGAAACACCATATATTTT. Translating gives CAQQGGGNTIYF.

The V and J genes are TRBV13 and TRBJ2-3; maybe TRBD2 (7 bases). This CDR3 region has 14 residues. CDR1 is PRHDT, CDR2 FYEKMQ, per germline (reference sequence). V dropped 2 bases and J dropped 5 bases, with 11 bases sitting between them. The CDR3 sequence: CASSLRRGQDTQYF. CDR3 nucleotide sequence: TGTGCCAGCAGCTTACGGCGGGGGCAAGATACGCAGTATTTT.

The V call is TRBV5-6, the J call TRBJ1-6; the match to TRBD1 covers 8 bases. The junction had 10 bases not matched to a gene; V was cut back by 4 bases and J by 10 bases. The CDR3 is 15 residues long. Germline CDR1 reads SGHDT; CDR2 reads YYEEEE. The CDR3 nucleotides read TGTGCCAGCAGCCTAGAGACAGGGGTAGGGTCACCCCTCCACTTT. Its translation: CASSLETGVGSPLHF.

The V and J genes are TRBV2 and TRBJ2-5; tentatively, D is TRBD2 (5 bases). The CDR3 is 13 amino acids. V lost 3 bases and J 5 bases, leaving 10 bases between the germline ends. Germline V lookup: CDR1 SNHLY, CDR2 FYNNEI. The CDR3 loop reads CASSEGREETQYF. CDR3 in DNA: TGTGCCAGCAGTGAGGGAAGGGAGGAGACCCAGTACTTC. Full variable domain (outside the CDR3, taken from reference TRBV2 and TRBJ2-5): EPEVTQTPSHQVTQMGQEVILRCVPISNHLYFYWYRQILGQKVEFLVSFYNNEISEKSEIFDDQFSVERPDGSNFTLKIRSTKLEDSAMYFCASSEGREETQYFGPGTRLLVL.

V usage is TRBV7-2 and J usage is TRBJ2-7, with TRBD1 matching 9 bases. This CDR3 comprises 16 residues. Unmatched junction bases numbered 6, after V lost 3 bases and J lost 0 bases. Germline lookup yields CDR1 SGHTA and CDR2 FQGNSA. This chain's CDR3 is CASSFRQGVTSYEQYF. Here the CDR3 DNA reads TGTGCCAGCAGCTTTCGACAGGGGGTAACCTCCTACGAGCAGTACTTC.

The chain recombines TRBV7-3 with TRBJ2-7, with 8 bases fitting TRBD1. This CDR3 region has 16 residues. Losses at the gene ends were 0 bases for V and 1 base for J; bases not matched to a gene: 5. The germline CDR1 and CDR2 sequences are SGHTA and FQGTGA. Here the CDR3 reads CASSLTGTGDSYEQYF. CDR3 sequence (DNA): TGTGCCAGCAGCTTAACCGGGACAGGTGATTCCTACGAGCAGTACTTC.

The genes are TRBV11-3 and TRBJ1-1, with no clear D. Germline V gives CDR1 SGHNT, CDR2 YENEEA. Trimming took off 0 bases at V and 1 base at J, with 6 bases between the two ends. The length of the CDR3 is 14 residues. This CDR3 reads CASSLDRENTEAFF. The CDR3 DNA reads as TGTGCCAGCAGCTTAGATCGGGAGAACACTGAAGCTTTCTTT.

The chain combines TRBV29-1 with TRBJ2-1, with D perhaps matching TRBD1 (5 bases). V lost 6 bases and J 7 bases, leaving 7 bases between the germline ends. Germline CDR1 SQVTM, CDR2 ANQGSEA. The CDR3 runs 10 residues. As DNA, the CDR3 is TGCAGCGTCAGACAGAATGAGCAGTTCTTC. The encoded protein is CSVRQNEQFF.